This T cell receptor (beta chain) was recovered during a study of cytomegalovirus exposure and HLA in healthy donors. PCR involved 60 Vbeta and 13 Jbeta primers. Measured with immunoSEQ multiplex PCR; TCRdb has only the in-frame clones, and not every one. The table has 130,000 or so clones, around 8.5% seen once. Study findings and constraints: HLA alleles showed associations with 16,951 TCR beta sequences in a later analysis, at a 0.05 false discovery rate.

CDR1 and CDR2 from the germline V gene are SGHVS and FNYEAQ. V dropped 5 bases and J dropped 0 bases, with 20 bases sitting between them. CDR3 size: 18 residues. About this clone: Its antigen is not identified.

The sequencing input was PBMCs. This receptor was obtained from a man aged 40-49 years in good health and CMV-seronegative. The chain joins TRBV7-6 to TRBJ2-1, with TRBD1 as a possible D gene (5 bases). CDR3 in amino acids: CASSQGGFSIGSYNEQFF. CDR3 DNA sequence: TGTGCCAGCAGCCAGGGCGGATTCTCCATTGGCTCCTACAATGAGCAGTTCTTC.